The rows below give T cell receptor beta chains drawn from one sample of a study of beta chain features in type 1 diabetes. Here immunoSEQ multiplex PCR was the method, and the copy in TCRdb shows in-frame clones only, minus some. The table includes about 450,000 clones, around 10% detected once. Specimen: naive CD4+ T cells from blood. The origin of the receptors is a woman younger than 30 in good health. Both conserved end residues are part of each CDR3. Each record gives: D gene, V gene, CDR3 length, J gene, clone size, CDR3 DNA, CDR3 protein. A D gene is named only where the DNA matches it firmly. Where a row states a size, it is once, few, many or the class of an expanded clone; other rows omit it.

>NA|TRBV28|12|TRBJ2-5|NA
TGTGCCAGCAGGGGTATCGCAGGGACCCAGTACTTC
CASRGIAGTQYF
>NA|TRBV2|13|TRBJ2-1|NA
TGTGCCAGCAGTGGAGGCCGTTTTTGGGAGCAGTTCTTC
CASSGGRFWEQFF
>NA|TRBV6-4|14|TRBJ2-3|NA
TGTGCCAGCAGTGACAGGCCACGAACAGATACGCAGTATTTT
CASSDRPRTDTQYF
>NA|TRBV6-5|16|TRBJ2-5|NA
TGTGCCAGCAGTTACTCCCTGAATGGGGCGCAAGAGACCCAGTACTTC
CASSYSLNGAQETQYF
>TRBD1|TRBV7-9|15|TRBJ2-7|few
TGTGCCGGAGGGGACAGGCGCCACCCCGGGGCCGAGCAGTACTTC
CAGGDRRHPGAEQYF
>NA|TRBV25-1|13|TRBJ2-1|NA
TGTGCCAGCAGAAACGGTCTCTACAATGAGCAGTTCTTC
CASRNGLYNEQFF
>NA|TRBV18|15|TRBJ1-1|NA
TGTGCCAGCCCCTCCGAGGGGCAGATGAACACTGAAGCTTTCTTT
CASPSEGQMNTEAFF
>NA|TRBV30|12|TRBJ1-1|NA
TGTGCCTGTCCGAAGGGCCTAACGGAAGCTTTCTTT
CACPKGLTEAFF
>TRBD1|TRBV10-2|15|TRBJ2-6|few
TGCGCCAGCAGCGGGACAGGGCTTGGGGCCAACGTCCTGACTTTC
CASSGTGLGANVLTF
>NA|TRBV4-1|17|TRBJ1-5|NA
TGCGCCAGCAGCCAAGCTGGGGGACGGAATAGCAATCAGCCCCAGCATTTT
CASSQAGGRNSNQPQHF
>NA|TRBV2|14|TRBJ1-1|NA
TGTGCCAGCAGTGGGCAGTTCATGAACACTGAAGCTTTCTTT
CASSGQFMNTEAFF
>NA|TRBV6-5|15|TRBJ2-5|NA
TGTGCCAGCAGGGCATTCAGGGGCCCAGCAGAGACCCAGTACTTC
CASRAFRGPAETQYF
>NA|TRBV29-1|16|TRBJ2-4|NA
TGCAGCGTTATCCTCCGGCCTGACAGAGCCAAAAACATTCAGTACTTC
CSVILRPDRAKNIQYF
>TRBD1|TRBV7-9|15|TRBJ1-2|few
TGTGCCAGCAGCGAGGTCGGACAGGGATTCGATGGCTACACCTTC
CASSEVGQGFDGYTF
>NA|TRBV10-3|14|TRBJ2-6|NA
TGTGCCATCAGGACGACAGATAAAGCCAACGTCCTGACTTTC
CAIRTTDKANVLTF
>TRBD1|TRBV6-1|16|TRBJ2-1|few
TGTGCCAGCAGTGCCTCCGGGACAGGTGGCAACAATGAGCAGTTCTTC
CASSASGTGGNNEQFF
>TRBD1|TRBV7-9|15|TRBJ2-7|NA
TGTGCCAGCAGCTTAGGGGACAGATATACCTACGAGCAGTACTTC
CASSLGDRYTYEQYF
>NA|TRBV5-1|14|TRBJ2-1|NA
TGCGCCAGCAGCTTGGCGACTACCTACAATGAGCAGTTCTTC
CASSLATTYNEQFF
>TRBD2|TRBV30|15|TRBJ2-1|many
TGTGCCTGGAGTCGACTAGCGGGAGCCTACAATGAGCAGTTCTTC
CAWSRLAGAYNEQFF
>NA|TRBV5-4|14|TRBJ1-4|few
TGTGCCAGCAGTCTACAGGGTCGTAATGAAAAACTGTTTTTT
CASSLQGRNEKLFF
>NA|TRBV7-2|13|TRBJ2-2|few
TGTGCCAGCAGCTTAGTGCGCACCGGGGAGCTGTTTTTT
CASSLVRTGELFF
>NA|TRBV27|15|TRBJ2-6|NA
TGTGCCAGCAGTTTAGCAGGGTCTGGGGCCAACGTCCTGACTTTC
CASSLAGSGANVLTF
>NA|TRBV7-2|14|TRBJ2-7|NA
TGTGCCAGCAGCTCACGTCGACCTACCTACGAGCAGTACTTC
CASSSRRPTYEQYF
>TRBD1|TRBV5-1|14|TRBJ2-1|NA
TGCGCCAGCAATAGGGACAGAAGATATAATGAGCAGTTCTTC
CASNRDRRYNEQFF
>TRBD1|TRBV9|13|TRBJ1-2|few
TGTGCCAGCAGCCCTGACAGGGCAGCGAGCTACACCTTC
CASSPDRAASYTF
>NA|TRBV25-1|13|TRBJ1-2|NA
TGTGCCAGCAGCGATTCCCCCACCTATGGCTACACCTTC
CASSDSPTYGYTF
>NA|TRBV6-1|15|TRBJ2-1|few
TGTGCCAGCAGTGAAACCCGGAGCTCCTACAATGAGCAGTTCTTC
CASSETRSSYNEQFF
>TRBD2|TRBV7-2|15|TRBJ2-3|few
TGTGCCAGCAGCTCCTGGACTAGCGGCACAGATACGCAGTATTTT
CASSSWTSGTDTQYF
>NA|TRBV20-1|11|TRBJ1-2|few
TGCAGTGCTAGAGCGGGCCATGGCTACACCTTC
CSARAGHGYTF
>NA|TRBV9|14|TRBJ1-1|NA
TGTGCCAGCAGCGTAGCTCGGGTAAACACTGAAGCTTTCTTT
CASSVARVNTEAFF
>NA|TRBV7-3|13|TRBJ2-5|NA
TGTGCCAGCAGCCCCGGTCCGAGTGAGACCCAGTACTTC
CASSPGPSETQYF
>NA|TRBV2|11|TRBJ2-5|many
TGTGCCAGCAGCTACCAAGAGACCCAGTACTTC
CASSYQETQYF
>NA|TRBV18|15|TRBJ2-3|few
TGTGCCAGCTCACCCACGGACAGAACCCCAGATACGCAGTATTTT
CASSPTDRTPDTQYF
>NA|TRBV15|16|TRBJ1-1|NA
TGTGCCACCAGCAGAGAAGGGGCCCCCTCTCGCGCGGGGGCTTTCTTT
CATSREGAPSRAGAFF
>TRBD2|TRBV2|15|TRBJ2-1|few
TGTGCCAGCAAGAAAGAGTATACGGGGGGTGAGGAGCAGTTCTTC
CASKKEYTGGEEQFF
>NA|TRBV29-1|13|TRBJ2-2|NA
TGCAGCGTTGAAAGGACTATCACCGGGGAGCTGTTTTTT
CSVERTITGELFF
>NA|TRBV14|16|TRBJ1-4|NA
TGTGCCAGCAGCCAAGAGGTCACGCGGTATAATGAAAAACTGTTTTTT
CASSQEVTRYNEKLFF
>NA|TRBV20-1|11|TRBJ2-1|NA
TGCAGTGAGGGCTCCTACAATGAGCAGTTCTTC
CSEGSYNEQFF
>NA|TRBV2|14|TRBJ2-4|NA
TGTGCCAGCAAGGGGGGGCTAGTGGAAAACATTCAGTACTTC
CASKGGLVENIQYF
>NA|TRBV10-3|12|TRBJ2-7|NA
TGTGCCATCAGCCAAACTCAGCCCGAGCAGTACTTC
CAISQTQPEQYF
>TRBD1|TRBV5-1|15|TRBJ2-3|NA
TGCGCCAGCAGCTTGCTCGGGACAGTCACAGATACGCAGTATTTT
CASSLLGTVTDTQYF
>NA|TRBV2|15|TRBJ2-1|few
TGTGCCAGCAGACCCACGGGGGACCCTTACAATGAGCAGTTCTTC
CASRPTGDPYNEQFF
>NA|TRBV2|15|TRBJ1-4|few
TGTGCCAGCAGTGTTAGGCTTTCCGGAGGCGAAAAACTGTTTTTT
CASSVRLSGGEKLFF
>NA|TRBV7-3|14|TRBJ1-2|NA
TGTGCCAGCAGCTTAACCCAGCCTAACTATGGCTACACCTTC
CASSLTQPNYGYTF
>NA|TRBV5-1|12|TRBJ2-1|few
TGCGCCAGCAGCTTGGTACACAATGAGCAGTTCTTC
CASSLVHNEQFF
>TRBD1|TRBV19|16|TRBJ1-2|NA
TGTGCCAGTAGTGCCGGGACAGGGACATCCTCCTATGGCTACACCTTC
CASSAGTGTSSYGYTF
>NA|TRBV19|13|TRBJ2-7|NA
TGTGCCAGTAGCCGGGCCGTGCCCTACGAGCAGTACTTC
CASSRAVPYEQYF
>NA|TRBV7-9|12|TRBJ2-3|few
TGTGCCAGCAGCCCAGAAACAGATACGCAGTATTTT
CASSPETDTQYF
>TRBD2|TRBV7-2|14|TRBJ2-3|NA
TGTGCCAGCAGCCGGGCGGGGGGTCAAGATACGCAGTATTTT
CASSRAGGQDTQYF
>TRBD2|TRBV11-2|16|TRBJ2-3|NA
TGTGCCAGCAGCTTTGCTTACCGGGGGGGCACAGATACGCAGTATTTT
CASSFAYRGGTDTQYF
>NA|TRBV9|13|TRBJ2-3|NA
TGTGCCAGCAGCGCGGGACCCACAGATACGCAGTATTTT
CASSAGPTDTQYF
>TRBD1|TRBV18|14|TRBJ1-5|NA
TGTGCCAGCTCACCGGGACAGACTAATCAGCCCCAGCATTTT
CASSPGQTNQPQHF
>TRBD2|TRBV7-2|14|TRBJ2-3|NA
TGTGCCAGCAGCTACGGGGGGGCCTCAGATACGCAGTATTTT
CASSYGGASDTQYF
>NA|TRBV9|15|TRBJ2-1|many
TGTGCCAGCAGCGTAGAGACTACATCGTACAATGAGCAGTTCTTC
CASSVETTSYNEQFF
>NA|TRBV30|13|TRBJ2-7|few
TGTGCCTGGAGTGCCCGGCGGCAGTCCGAGCAGTACTTC
CAWSARRQSEQYF
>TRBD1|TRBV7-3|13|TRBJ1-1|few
TGTGCCAGCAGCCGACAGGGGAACACTGAAGCTTTCTTT
CASSRQGNTEAFF
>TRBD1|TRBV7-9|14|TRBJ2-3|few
TGTGCCAGCAGCTTAGGGCGAGGGGGCGCGGAGCAGTATTTT
CASSLGRGGAEQYF
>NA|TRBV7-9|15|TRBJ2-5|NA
TGTGCCAGCAGCCCCCGGGACTGGGACCAAGAGACCCAGTACTTC
CASSPRDWDQETQYF
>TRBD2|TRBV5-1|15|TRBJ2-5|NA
TGCGCCAGCAGCCACGGAGGCGGGAGGGAAGAGACCCAGTACTTC
CASSHGGGREETQYF
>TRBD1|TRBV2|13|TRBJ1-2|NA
TGTGCCAGCAGTGGGGACAGGCCCCATAGCTACACCTTC
CASSGDRPHSYTF